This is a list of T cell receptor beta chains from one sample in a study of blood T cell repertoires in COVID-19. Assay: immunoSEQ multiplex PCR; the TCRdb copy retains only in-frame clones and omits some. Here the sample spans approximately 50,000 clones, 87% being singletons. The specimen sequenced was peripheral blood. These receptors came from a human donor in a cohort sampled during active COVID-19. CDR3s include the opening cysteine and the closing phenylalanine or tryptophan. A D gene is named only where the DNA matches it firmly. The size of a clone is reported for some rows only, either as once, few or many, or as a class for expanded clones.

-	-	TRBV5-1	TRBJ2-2	CASSVSGSNTGELFF	TGCGCCAGCAGCGTTAGCGGTTCGAACACCGGGGAGCTGTTTTTT
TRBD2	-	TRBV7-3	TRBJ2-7	CASSPGGVLTYEQYF	TGTGCCAGCAGCCCCGGGGGGGTGTTAACCTACGAGCAGTACTTC
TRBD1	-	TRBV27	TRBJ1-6	CASSRRTGRTYNSPLHF	TGTGCCAGCAGTCGCCGGACAGGGCGAACCTATAATTCACCCCTCCACTTT
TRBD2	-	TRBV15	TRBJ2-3	CATSSLAGGVGDTQYF	TGTGCCACCAGCAGTCTAGCGGGAGGGGTGGGAGATACGCAGTATTTT
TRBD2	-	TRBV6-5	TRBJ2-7	CASSSGRSYEQYF	TGTGCCAGCAGTAGCGGGAGATCTTACGAGCAGTACTTC
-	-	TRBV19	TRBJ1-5	CASSKSPETDPFYSNQPQHF	TGTGCCAGTAGTAAGTCTCCGGAGACAGACCCATTTTATAGCAATCAGCCCCAGCATTTT
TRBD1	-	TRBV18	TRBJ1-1	CASSRIGDRASQPKNTEAFF	TGTGCCAGCTCACGTATTGGCGACAGGGCTTCCCAACCCAAGAACACTGAAGCTTTCTTT
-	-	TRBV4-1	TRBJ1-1	CASSQVGTMNTEAFF	TGCGCCAGCAGCCAAGTGGGGACAATGAACACTGAAGCTTTCTTT
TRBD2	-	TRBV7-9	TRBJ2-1	CASSLISLAGDRGNEQFF	TGTGCCAGCAGCTTAATATCGCTAGCGGGAGATCGGGGCAATGAGCAGTTCTTC
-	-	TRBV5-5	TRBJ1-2	CASSGTADYGYTF	TGTGCCAGCAGCGGTACGGCGGACTATGGCTACACCTTC
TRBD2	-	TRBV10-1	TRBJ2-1	CASSESLAGTNEQFF	TGCGCCAGCAGTGAGTCTCTAGCGGGGACAAATGAGCAGTTCTTC
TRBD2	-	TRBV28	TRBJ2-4	CASSSPGLAQSKNIQYF	TGTGCCAGCAGCAGTCCGGGACTAGCGCAATCCAAAAACATTCAGTACTTC
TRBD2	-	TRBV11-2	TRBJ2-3	CASSLATSGRSTDTQYF	TGTGCCAGCAGCTTAGCGACTAGCGGGAGAAGCACAGATACGCAGTATTTT
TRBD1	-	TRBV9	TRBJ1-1	CASSVDQTGEETEAFF	TGTGCCAGCAGCGTAGATCAGACAGGGGAGGAAACTGAAGCTTTCTTT
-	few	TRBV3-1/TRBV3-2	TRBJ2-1	CASSASGTYNEQFF	TGTGCCAGCAGCGCATCCGGGACCTACAATGAGCAGTTCTTC
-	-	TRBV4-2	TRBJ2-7	CASSQVGLGEAPYEQYF	TGTGCCAGCAGCCAAGTGGGCTTGGGGGAGGCCCCCTACGAGCAGTACTTC
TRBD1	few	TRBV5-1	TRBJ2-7	CASSGQGAPYEQYF	TGCGCCAGCAGCGGTCAGGGGGCCCCCTACGAGCAGTACTTC
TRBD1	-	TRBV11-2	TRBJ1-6	CASSLEGADRGLSPLHF	TGTGCCAGCAGCTTAGAAGGGGCGGACAGGGGGCTTTCACCCCTCCACTTT
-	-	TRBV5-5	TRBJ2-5	CASSLSGVEETQYF	TGTGCCAGCAGCTTGTCAGGTGTTGAAGAGACCCAGTACTTC
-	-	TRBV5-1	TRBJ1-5	CASSLHQPQHF	TGCGCCAGCAGCCTTCATCAGCCCCAGCATTTT
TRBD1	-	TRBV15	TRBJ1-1	CATSRDMDRRAFF	TGTGCCACCAGCAGAGATATGGACAGGCGAGCTTTCTTT
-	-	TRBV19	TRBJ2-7	CAAGGGTYEQYF	TGTGCAGCAGGTGGCGGGACTTACGAGCAGTACTTC
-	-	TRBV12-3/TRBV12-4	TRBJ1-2	CASRGSNYGYTF	TGTGCCAGCAGGGGCTCTAACTATGGCTACACCTTC
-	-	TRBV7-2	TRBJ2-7	CASTRRVSYEQYF	TGTGCCAGCACCCGGAGAGTATCCTACGAGCAGTACTTC
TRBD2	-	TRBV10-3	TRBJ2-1	CAISEAGGSYNEQFF	TGTGCCATCAGTGAAGCGGGAGGATCCTACAATGAGCAGTTCTTC
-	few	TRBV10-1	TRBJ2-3	CASSESIGATDTQYF	TGCGCCAGCAGTGAGTCGATTGGGGCCACAGATACGCAGTATTTT
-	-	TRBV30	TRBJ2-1	CAQSNRGSSYNEQFF	TGTGCCCAATCAAACCGGGGGAGCTCCTACAATGAGCAGTTCTTC
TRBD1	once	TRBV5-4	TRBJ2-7	CASSHPGQPYEQYF	TGTGCCAGCAGCCACCCGGGACAGCCCTACGAGCAGTACTTC
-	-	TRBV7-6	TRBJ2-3	CASSPLVSGTRTQYF	TGTGCCAGCAGCCCACTGGTCTCCGGGACACGGACGCAGTATTTT
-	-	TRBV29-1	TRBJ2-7	CSVSKSSYEQYF	TGCAGCGTCTCGAAAAGTAGCTACGAGCAGTACTTC
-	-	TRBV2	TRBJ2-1	CASTGGTGNYEQFF	TGTGCCAGCACGGGGGGGACAGGGAACTATGAGCAGTTCTTC
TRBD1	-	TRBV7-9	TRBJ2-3	CASSLQGSGDTQYF	TGTGCCAGCAGCCTACAGGGGTCAGGAGATACGCAGTATTTT
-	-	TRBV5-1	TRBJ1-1	CASSLSGSAEAFF	TGCGCCAGCAGCTTGTCTGGGAGTGCTGAAGCTTTCTTT
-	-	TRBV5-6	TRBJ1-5	CASSLMLRTDSNQPQHF	TGTGCCAGCAGCTTGATGCTACGGACAGATAGCAATCAGCCCCAGCATTTT
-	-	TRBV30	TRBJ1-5	CAWSLSGGDQPQHF	TGTGCCTGGAGTTTGAGCGGGGGGGATCAGCCCCAGCATTTT
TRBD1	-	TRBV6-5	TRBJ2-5	CASSSGTGLRETQYF	TGTGCCAGCAGTTCTGGGACAGGCCTTAGGGAGACCCAGTACTTC